The subject of this entry is one T cell receptor (beta chain). This entry comes from a study of blood T cell repertoires in COVID-19. Per the authors' pipeline: Amplified reference gene primers provided the basis for estimating nucleated cell counts. Profiled with immunoSEQ multiplex PCR; TCRdb holds only in-frame clones, not every one. V, J and clone size derive from that table, while D and trimming were established from the DNA sequence. The repertoire has about 200,000 clones, approximately 86% of them found once; the top ten carry about a tenth. V was clipped by 0 bases and J by 4 bases, with 9 bases between them. CDR1 SGHNT and CDR2 YENEEA come from the germline V gene. This CDR3 has 14 residues.

The J gene is TRBJ1-2, the V gene TRBV11-3; no clear D. The sequenced material came from peripheral blood. This clonotype originated in a woman in her forties or fifties with COVID-19, enrolled during active disease. Here the CDR3 DNA reads TGTGCCAGCAGCTTAGATTTGGGCAGCTATGGCTACACCTTC. This translates into CASSLDLGSYGYTF.